The rows below give T cell receptor beta chains drawn from one sample of a study of blood T cell repertoires in COVID-19. Measured with immunoSEQ multiplex PCR; TCRdb has only the in-frame clones, and not every one. The data hold more than 85,000 clones, with 88% observed a single time. The sample consisted of peripheral blood. Receptor source: a man between 45 and 60 years old with COVID-19, enrolled during active disease. Each CDR3 is given with its conserved first and last residue. The D gene is left open where the match is weak. Size is stated for part of the rows, as once, few or many counts, or as a class when the clone is expanded.

CDR3 protein	CDR3 DNA	D gene	V gene	clone size	J gene
CAQDAWGKLFF	TGTGCACAGGACGCGTGGGGAAAACTGTTTTTT	.	TRBV30	.	TRBJ1-4
CASQGQGSYNEQFF	TGTGCCAGTCAGGGACAGGGGAGCTACAATGAGCAGTTCTTC	TRBD1	TRBV19	.	TRBJ2-1
CASSGHYYSVLANSPLHF	TGTGCCAGCAGTGGCCACTACTACTCGGTGCTAGCAAATTCACCCCTCCACTTT	.	TRBV6-4	.	TRBJ1-6
CASFQGSSSYEQYF	TGTGCCAGTTTCCAGGGGTCGTCCTCCTACGAGCAGTACTTC	.	TRBV6-5	.	TRBJ2-7
CASSVQGVRGSYNEQFF	TGTGCCAGCAGCGTACAGGGGGTCAGGGGCTCCTACAATGAGCAGTTCTTC	TRBD1	TRBV9	.	TRBJ2-1
CASSLGVTSGVKETQYF	TGTGCCAGCAGCTTAGGCGTGACTAGCGGGGTAAAAGAGACCCAGTACTTC	TRBD2	TRBV11-3	.	TRBJ2-5
CASSLNTPGELFF	TGTGCCAGCAGCTTAAATACTCCCGGGGAGCTGTTTTTT	.	TRBV7-3	.	TRBJ2-2
CASSHREPNYGYTF	TGTGCCAGCAGCCACAGGGAGCCGAACTATGGCTACACCTTC	.	TRBV7-2	.	TRBJ1-2
CASSWTGENTEAFF	TGCGCCAGCAGTTGGACAGGCGAGAACACTGAAGCTTTCTTT	TRBD1	TRBV10-2	.	TRBJ1-1
CASSQDPGQGIGTQHF	TGCGCCAGCAGCCAAGACCCGGGACAGGGGATTGGGACCCAGCATTTT	TRBD1	TRBV5-1	.	TRBJ1-5
CAIRDRDIAEAFF	TGTGCCATCCGGGACAGGGACATCGCTGAAGCTTTCTTT	TRBD1	TRBV10-3	few	TRBJ1-1
CASKDPGQLSNQPQHF	TGTGCCAGTAAGGACCCGGGACAGCTTAGCAATCAGCCCCAGCATTTT	TRBD1	TRBV19	.	TRBJ1-5
CATTGTASNLANTGELFF	TGTGCCACCACTGGGACAGCCTCTAATCTAGCGAACACCGGGGAGCTGTTTTTT	TRBD1	TRBV27	.	TRBJ2-2